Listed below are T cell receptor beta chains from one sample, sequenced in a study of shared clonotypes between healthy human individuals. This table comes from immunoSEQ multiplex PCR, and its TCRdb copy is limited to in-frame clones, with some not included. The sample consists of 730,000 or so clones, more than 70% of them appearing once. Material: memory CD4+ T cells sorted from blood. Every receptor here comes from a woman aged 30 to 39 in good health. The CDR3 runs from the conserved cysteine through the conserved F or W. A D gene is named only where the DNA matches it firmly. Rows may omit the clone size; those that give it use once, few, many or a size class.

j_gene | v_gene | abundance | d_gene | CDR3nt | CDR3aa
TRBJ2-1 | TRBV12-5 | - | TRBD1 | TGTGCTAGTGGTTTGGTAGCAGGGGGCTCCAATGAGCAGTTCTTC | CASGLVAGGSNEQFF
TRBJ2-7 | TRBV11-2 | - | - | TGTGCCAGCAGCTTAACCGGGGCGAGCTCCTACGAGCAGTACTTC | CASSLTGASSYEQYF
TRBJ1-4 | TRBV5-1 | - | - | TGCGCCAGCAGCTTGAGGCCTATTGCAACTAATGAAAAACTGTTTTTT | CASSLRPIATNEKLFF
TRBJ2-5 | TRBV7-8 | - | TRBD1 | TGTGCCAGCAGTCCGGACAGGCAAGAGACCCAGTACTTC | CASSPDRQETQYF
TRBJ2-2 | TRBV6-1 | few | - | TGTGCCAGCAGTGTGGCAAGGCGGGGCACCGGGGAGCTGTTTTTT | CASSVARRGTGELFF
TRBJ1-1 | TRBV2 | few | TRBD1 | TGTGCCAGCAGGGACAGGGCGGAAACTGAAGCTTTCTTT | CASRDRAETEAFF
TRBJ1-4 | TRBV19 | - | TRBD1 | TGTGCCAGTGGGGGACAGGCAACTAATGAAAAACTGTTTTTT | CASGGQATNEKLFF
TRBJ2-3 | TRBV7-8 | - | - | TGTGCCAGCAGCCCCCGGGACAAACCAGATACGCAGTATTTT | CASSPRDKPDTQYF
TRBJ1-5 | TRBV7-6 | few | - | TGTGCCAGCAGCTTAACTACAGATCAGCCCCAGCATTTT | CASSLTTDQPQHF
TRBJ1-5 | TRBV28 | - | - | TGTGCCAGCAGCAACTCCGGGACGGGGGATAATCAGCCCCAGCATTTT | CASSNSGTGDNQPQHF
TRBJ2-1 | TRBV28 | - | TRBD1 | TGTGCCAGCAGTTCCGGGACAGGGGGCGAGGGGGAGCAGTTCTTC | CASSSGTGGEGEQFF
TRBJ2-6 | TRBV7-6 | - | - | TGTGCCAGCAGCTCACCTACTAGCTCTGGGGCCAACGTCCTGACTTTC | CASSSPTSSGANVLTF
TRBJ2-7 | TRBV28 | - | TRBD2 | TGTGCCGCCCGCGGGGGGACCTACGAGCAGTACTTC | CAARGGTYEQYF
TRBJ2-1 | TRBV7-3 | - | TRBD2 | TGTGCCAGCAGCCCCCTAGCGGACTCCTACAATGAGCAGTTCTTC | CASSPLADSYNEQFF
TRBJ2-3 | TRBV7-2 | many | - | TGTGCCAGCAGCTTAACTAATGGTGATACGCAGTATTTT | CASSLTNGDTQYF
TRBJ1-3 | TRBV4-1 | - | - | TGCGCCAGCACCCGAATGGGGGGAGATTCGAACACCATATATTTT | CASTRMGGDSNTIYF
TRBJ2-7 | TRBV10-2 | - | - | TGCGCCAGCAGTCATGGGACTGCGCGCGAGCAGTACTTC | CASSHGTAREQYF
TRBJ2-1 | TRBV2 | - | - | TGTGCCAGCTCCCGGGTCTCACTGGGGAATGAGCAGTTCTTC | CASSRVSLGNEQFF
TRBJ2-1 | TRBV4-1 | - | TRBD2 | TGCGCCAGCAGCCAAGTGGGGGGGGCACTAGCGGGAAGGTTCTTC | CASSQVGGALAGRFF
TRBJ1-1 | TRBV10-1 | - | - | TGCGCCAGCAGTCCACCCCCAGGGAGAGGGAATGATGGTGAAGCTTTCTTT | CASSPPPGRGNDGEAFF
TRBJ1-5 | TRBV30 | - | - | TGTGCCTGGAGCCGGGACACAAACAATCAGCCCCAGCATTTT | CAWSRDTNNQPQHF
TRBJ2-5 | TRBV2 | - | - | TGTGCCAGCAGTGAAGCGCCCGAAGAGACCCAGTACTTC | CASSEAPEETQYF
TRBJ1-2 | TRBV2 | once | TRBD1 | TGTGCCAGCAGTCGGACAGGGGGCAATGGCTACACCTTC | CASSRTGGNGYTF
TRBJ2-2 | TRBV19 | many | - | TGTGCCAGTAGTACTTCAAGGAACACCGGGGAGCTGTTTTTT | CASSTSRNTGELFF
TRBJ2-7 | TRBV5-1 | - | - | TGCGCCAGCAGTGGTGGGGTCGGAAAGTACTTC | CASSGGVGKYF
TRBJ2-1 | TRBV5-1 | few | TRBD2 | TGCGCCAGCAGCCCGGGGACTAGGTCAAATGAGCAGTTCTTC | CASSPGTRSNEQFF
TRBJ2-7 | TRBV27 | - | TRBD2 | TGTGCCAGCAGTCCGCGACTAGCGGGAGGGTGGGCGGACGAGCAGTACTTC | CASSPRLAGGWADEQYF